This T cell receptor beta chain was sequenced during a study of radiotherapy plus CTLA-4 blockade in lung cancer. Overall study results and limits: After radiotherapy and ipilimumab, tumor-derived clones expanded in peripheral blood.

The table came from immunoSEQ multiplex PCR; TCRdb's copy has only in-frame clones and leaves some out. The sample lists some 66,000 clones, approximately 82% seen once, with less than 5% in the top ten. Those patients who had chemo-refractory metastatic non-small-cell lung cancer were given focal radiation along with CTLA-4 blockade through ipilimumab. About this clone: The antigen remains undetermined.

The V end lost 2 bases, the J end lost 5 bases, and 9 bases lay between the germline ends. Looked up from germline, CDR1 is SNHLY and CDR2 is FYNNEI. CDR3 size: 13 residues. The TCR comes from a human donor with non-small cell lung cancer who had a partial response to radiotherapy plus ipilimumab. The chain is built from TRBV2 and TRBJ2-5; D possibly corresponds to TRBD2 (6 bases). The specimen was peripheral blood, collected from a patient treated with radiotherapy plus ipilimumab. CDR3 nucleotides: TGTGCCAGCAGTGAATATCTAGCGGAGACCCAGTACTTC. Amino acids: CASSEYLAETQYF.